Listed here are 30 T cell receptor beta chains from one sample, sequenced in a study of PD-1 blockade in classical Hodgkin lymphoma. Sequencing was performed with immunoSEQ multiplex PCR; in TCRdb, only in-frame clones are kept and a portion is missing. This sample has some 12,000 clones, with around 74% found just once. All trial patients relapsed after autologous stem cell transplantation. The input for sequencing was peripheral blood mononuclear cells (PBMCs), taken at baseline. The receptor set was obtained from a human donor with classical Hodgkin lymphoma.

The CDR3 reads CASGHQPQHF. Written as DNA, the CDR3 is TGTGCCAGCGGACATCAGCCCCAGCATTTT. V is TRBV21-1 and J is TRBJ1-5. TRBV21-1 is designated a pseudogene. The CDR3 extends over 10 amino acids.

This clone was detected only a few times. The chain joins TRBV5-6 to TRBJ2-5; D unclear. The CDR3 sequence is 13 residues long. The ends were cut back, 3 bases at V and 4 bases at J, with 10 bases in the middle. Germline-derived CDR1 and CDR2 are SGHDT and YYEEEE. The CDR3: CASSSYEGETQYF. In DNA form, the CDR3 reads TGTGCCAGCAGCTCTTACGAAGGAGAGACCCAGTACTTC.

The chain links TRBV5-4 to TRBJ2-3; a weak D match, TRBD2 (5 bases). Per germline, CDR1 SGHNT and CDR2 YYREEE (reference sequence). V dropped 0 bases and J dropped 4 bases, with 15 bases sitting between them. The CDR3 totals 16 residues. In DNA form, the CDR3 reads TGTGCCAGCAGCTTGGGCGGGTCCACCGGAGCAGATACGCAGTATTTT. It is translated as CASSLGGSTGADTQYF.

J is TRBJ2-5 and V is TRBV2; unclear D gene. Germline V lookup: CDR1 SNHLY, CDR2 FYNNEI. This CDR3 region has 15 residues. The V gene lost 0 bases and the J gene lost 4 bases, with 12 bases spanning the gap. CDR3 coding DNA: TGTGCCAGCAGTGAAGCAGGTCGGGTAGGAGAGACCCAGTACTTC. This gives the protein CASSEAGRVGETQYF.

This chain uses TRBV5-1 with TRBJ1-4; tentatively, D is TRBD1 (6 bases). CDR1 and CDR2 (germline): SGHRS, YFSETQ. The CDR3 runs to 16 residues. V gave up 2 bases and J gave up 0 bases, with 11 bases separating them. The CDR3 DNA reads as TGCGCCAGCAGCTTAGGGGGGTTCGCAACTAATGAAAAACTGTTTTTT. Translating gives CASSLGGFATNEKLFF.

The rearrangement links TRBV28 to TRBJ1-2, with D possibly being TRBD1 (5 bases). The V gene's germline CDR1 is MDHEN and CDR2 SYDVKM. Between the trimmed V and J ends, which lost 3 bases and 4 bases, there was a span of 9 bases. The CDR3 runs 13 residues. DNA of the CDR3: TGTGCCAGCAGTTTTGGGGACCTCTATGGCTACACCTTC. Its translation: CASSFGDLYGYTF.

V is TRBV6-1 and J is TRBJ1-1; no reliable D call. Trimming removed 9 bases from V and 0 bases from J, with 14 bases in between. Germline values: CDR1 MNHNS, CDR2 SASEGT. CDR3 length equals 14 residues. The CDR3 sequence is CASSFIGMNTEAFF. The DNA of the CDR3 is TGTGCCAGTAGCTTCATTGGTATGAACACTGAAGCTTTCTTT.

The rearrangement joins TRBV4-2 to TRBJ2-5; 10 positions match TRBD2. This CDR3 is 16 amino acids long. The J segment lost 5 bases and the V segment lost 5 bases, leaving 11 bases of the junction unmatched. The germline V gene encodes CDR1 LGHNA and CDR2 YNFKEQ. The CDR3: CASSSGSGGAVETQYF. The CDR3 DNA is TGTGCCAGCAGCTCCGGGAGCGGGGGGGCCGTGGAGACCCAGTACTTC.

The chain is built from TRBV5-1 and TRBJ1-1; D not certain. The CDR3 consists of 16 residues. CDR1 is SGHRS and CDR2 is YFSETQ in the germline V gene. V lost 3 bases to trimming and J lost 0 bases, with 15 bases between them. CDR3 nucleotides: TGCGCCAGCAGCTCAAACCCCAGAGGAATGAACACTGAAGCTTTCTTT. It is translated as CASSSNPRGMNTEAFF.

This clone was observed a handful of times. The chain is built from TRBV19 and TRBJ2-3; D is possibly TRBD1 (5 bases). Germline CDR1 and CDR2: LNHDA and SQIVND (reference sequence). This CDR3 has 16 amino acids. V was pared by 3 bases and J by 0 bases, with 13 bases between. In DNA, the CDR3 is TGTGCCAGTAGTATCCTACAGGAAGCTAGCACAGATACGCAGTATTTT. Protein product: CASSILQEASTDTQYF.

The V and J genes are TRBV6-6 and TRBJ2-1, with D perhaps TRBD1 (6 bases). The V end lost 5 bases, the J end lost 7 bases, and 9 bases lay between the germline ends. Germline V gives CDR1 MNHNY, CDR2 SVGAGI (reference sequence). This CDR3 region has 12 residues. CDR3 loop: CASSTGNNEQFF. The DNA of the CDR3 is TGTGCCAGCAGTACAGGGAATAATGAGCAGTTCTTC.

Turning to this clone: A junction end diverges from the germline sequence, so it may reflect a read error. CDR3: CAISPWGISEAFF. CDR3 in DNA: TGTGCCATCAGCCCTTGGGGCATCTCTGAAGCTTTCTTT. The rearrangement links TRBV11-3 to TRBJ1-1, with a tentative D call TRBD1 (5 bases). There are 13 residues in the CDR3. CDR1 and CDR2 from the germline V gene are SGHNT and YENEEA.

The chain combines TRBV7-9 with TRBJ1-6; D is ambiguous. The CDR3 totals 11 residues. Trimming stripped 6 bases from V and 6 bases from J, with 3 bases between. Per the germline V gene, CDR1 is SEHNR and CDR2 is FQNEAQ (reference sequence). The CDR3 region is CASSSNSPLHF. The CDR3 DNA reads TGTGCCAGCAGTTCTAATTCACCCCTCCACTTT.

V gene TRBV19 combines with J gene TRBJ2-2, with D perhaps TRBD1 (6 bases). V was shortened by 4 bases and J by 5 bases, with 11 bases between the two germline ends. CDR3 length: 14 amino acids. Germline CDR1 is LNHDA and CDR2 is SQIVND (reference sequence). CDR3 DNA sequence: TGTGCCAGTAGTAAGAACAGGGAGACCGGGGAGCTGTTTTTT. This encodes CASSKNRETGELFF.

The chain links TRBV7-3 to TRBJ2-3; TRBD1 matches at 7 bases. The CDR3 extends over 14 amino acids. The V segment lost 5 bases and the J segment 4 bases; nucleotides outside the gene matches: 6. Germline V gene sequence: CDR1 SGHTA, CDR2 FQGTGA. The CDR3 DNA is TGTGCCAGCAGCAAGGACAGGACCGCAGATACGCAGTATTTT. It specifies CASSKDRTADTQYF.

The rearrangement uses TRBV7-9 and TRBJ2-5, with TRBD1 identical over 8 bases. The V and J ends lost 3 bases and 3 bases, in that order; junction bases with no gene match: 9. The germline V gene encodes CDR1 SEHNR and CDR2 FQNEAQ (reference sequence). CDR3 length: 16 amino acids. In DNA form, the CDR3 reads TGTGCCAGCAGCTTCGAAGGACAGGGCACTAAAGAGACCCAGTACTTC. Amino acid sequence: CASSFEGQGTKETQYF.

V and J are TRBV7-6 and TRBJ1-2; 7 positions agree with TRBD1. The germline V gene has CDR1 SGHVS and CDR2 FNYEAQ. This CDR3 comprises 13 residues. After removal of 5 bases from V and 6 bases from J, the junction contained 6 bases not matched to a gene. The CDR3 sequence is CASSVRGLDGYTF. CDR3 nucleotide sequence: TGTGCCAGCAGCGTCAGGGGGTTGGATGGCTACACCTTC.

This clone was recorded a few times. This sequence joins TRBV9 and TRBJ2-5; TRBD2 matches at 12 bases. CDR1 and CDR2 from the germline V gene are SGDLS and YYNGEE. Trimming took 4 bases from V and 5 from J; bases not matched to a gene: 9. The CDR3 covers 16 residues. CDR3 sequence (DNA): TGTGCCAGCAGCCAATCTAGCGGGGGGGCCTGGGAGACCCAGTACTTC. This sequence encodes CASSQSSGGAWETQYF.

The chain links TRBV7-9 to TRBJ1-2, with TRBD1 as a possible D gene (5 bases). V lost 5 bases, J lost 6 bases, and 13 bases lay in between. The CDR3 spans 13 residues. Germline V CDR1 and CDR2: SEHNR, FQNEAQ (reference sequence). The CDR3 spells CASSRGGGDGYTF. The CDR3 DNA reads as TGTGCCAGCAGCCGAGGTGGGGGAGATGGCTACACCTTC.

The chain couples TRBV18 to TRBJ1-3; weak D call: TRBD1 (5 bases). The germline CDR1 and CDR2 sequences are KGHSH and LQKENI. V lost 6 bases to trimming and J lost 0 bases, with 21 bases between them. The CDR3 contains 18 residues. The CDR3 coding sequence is TGTGCCAGCTCGCCTAGCGGACGGGACGGAGTCTCTGGAAACACCATATATTTT. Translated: CASSPSGRDGVSGNTIYF.

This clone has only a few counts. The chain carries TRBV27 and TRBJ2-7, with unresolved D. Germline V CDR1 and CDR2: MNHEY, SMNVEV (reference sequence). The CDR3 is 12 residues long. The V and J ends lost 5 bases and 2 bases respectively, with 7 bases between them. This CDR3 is CASSGPTYEQYF. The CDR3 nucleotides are TGTGCCAGCAGTGGACCTACCTACGAGCAGTACTTC.

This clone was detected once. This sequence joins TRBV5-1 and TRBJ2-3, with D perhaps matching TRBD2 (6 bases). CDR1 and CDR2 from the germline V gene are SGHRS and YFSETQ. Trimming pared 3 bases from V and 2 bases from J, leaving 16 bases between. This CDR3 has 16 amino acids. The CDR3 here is CASSSGWTTNTDTQYF. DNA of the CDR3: TGCGCCAGCAGCTCGGGATGGACTACTAACACAGATACGCAGTATTTT.

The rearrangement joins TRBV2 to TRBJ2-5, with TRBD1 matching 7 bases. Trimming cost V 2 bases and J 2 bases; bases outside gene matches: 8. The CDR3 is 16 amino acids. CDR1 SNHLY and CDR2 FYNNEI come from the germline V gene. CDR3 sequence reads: CASSEKPGQPQETQYF. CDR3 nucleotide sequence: TGTGCCAGCAGTGAAAAACCGGGACAGCCGCAAGAGACCCAGTACTTC.

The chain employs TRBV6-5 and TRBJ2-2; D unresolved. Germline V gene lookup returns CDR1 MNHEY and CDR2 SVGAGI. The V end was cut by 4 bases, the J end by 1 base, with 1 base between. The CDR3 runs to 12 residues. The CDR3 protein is CASSWNTGELFF. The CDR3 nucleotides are TGTGCCAGCAGTTGGAACACCGGGGAGCTGTTTTTT.

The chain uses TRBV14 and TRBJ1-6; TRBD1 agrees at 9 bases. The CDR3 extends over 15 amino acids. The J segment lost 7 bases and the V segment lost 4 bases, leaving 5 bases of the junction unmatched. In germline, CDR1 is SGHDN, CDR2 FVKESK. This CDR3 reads CASSPGQGINSPLHF. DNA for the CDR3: TGTGCCAGCAGCCCGGGACAGGGAATAAATTCACCCCTCCACTTT.

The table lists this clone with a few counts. For the CDR3, the DNA is TGTGCCAGCAGCTTGGTTCCAAATCAGCCCCAGCATTTT. It is translated as CASSLVPNQPQHF. The chain couples TRBV5-4 to TRBJ1-5; D is ambiguous. The CDR3 length is 13 residues. The V gene's germline CDR1 is SGHNT and CDR2 YYREEE (reference sequence). Trimming pared 0 bases from V and 4 bases from J, leaving 5 bases between. The complete variable domain, with remaining parts taken from reference TRBV5-4 and TRBJ1-5, reads ETGVTQSPTHLIKTRGQQVTLRCSSQSGHNTVSWYQQALGQGPQFIFQYYREEENGRGNFPPRFSGLQFPNYSSELNVNALELDDSALYLCASSLVPNQPQHFGDGTRLSIL.

CDR3 nucleotide sequence: TGTGCCAGTAGTATAGGAGGACTCCGCGGAAACACCATATATTTT. This codes for CASSIGGLRGNTIYF. This chain uses TRBV19 with TRBJ1-3, with D unresolved. The CDR3 loop spans 15 amino acids. Between the trimmed V and J ends, which lost 1 base and 4 bases, there was a span of 11 bases. Germline CDR1 and CDR2: LNHDA and SQIVND (reference sequence).

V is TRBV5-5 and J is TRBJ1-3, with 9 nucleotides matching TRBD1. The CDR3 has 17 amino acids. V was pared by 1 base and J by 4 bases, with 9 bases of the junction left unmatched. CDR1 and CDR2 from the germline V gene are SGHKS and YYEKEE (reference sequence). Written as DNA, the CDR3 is TGTGCCAGCAGCTTGAAGGGGACAGGGACCGCCGGAAACACCATATATTTT. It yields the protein CASSLKGTGTAGNTIYF.

CDR3 in DNA: TGTGCCAGTAGTATAGATCGAAGGGGGCCAGTGGGCAATCAGCCCCAGCATTTT. Its translation is CASSIDRRGPVGNQPQHF. The V and J genes are TRBV19 and TRBJ1-5, with TRBD1 matching over 7 bases. The J segment lost 2 bases and the V segment lost 0 bases, leaving 10 bases of the junction unmatched. Germline V gene sequence: CDR1 LNHDA, CDR2 SQIVND (reference sequence). The CDR3 has 18 residues. The complete variable domain, with remaining parts taken from reference TRBV19 and TRBJ1-5, reads DGGITQSPKYLFRKEGQNVTLSCEQNLNHDAMYWYRQDPGQGLRLIYYSQIVNDFQKGDIAEGYSVSREKKESFPLTVTSAQKNPTAFYLCASSIDRRGPVGNQPQHFGDGTRLSIL.

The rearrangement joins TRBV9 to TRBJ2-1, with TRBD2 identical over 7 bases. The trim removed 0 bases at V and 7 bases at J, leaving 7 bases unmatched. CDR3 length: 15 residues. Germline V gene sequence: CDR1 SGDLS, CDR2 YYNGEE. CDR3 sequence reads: CASSVEAGVINEQFF. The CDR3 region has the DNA TGTGCCAGCAGCGTAGAGGCGGGGGTAATAAATGAGCAGTTCTTC.